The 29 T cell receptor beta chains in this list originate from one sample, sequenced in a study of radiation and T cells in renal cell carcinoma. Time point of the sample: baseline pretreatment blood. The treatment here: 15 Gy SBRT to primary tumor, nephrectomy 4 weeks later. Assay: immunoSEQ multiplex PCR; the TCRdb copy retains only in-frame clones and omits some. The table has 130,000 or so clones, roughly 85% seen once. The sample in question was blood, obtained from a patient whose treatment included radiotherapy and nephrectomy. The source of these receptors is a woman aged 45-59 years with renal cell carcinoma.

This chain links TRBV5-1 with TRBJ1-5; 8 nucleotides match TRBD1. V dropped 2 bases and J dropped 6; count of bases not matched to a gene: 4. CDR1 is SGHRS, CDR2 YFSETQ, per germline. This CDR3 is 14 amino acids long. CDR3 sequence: CASSLGQGSQPQHF. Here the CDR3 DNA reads TGCGCCAGCAGCTTAGGACAGGGAAGTCAGCCCCAGCATTTT.

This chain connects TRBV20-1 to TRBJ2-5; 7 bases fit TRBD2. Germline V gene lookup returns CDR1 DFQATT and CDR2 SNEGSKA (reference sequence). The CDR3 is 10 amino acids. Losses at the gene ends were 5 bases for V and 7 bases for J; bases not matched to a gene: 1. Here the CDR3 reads CSAPGGTQYF. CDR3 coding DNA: TGCAGTGCTCCGGGGGGGACCCAGTACTTC.

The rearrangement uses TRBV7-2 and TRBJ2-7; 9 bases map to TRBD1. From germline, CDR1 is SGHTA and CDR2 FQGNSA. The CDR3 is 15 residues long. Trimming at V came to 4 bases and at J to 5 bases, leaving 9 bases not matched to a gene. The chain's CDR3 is CASSSGQGGVHEQYF. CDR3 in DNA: TGTGCCAGCAGCTCGGGACAGGGCGGAGTCCACGAGCAGTACTTC.

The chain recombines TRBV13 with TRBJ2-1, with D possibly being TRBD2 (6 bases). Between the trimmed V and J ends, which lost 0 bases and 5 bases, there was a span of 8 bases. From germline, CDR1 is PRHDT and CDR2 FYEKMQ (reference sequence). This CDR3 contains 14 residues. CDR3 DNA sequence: TGTGCCAGCAGCTTAGGAGGCGGGAACAATGAGCAGTTCTTC. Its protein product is CASSLGGGNNEQFF. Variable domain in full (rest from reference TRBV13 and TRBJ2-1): AAGVIQSPRHLIKEKRETATLKCYPIPRHDTVYWYQQGPGQDPQFLISFYEKMQSDKGSIPDRFSAQQFSDYHSELNMSSLELGDSALYFCASSLGGGNNEQFFGPGTRLTVL.

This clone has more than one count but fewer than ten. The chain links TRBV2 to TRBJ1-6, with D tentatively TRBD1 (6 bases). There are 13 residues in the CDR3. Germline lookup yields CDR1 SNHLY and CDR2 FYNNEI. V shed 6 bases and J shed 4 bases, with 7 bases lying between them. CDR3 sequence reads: CASRGGYNSPLHF. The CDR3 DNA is TGTGCCAGCAGAGGGGGGTATAATTCACCCCTCCACTTT.

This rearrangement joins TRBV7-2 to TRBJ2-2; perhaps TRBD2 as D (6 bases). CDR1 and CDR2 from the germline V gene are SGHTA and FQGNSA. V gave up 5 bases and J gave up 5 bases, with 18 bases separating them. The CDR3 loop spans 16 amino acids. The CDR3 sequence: CASSQIAVSGTGELFF. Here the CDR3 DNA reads TGTGCCAGCAGCCAGATAGCGGTTAGTGGGACCGGGGAGCTGTTTTTT.

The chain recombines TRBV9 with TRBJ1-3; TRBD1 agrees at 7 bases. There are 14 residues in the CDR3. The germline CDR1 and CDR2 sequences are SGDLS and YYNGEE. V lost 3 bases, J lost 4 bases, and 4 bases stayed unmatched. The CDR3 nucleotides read TGTGCCAGCAGCGAGCCGGGACAGGGAAACACCATATATTTT. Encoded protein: CASSEPGQGNTIYF.

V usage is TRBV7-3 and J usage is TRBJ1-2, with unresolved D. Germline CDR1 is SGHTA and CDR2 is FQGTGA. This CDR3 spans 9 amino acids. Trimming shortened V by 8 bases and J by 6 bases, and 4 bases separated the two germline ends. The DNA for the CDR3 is TGTGCCAGCGGCAATGGCTACACCTTC. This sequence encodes CASGNGYTF.

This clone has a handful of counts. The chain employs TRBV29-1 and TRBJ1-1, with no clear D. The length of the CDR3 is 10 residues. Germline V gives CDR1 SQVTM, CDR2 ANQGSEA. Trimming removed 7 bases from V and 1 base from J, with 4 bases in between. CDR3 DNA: TGCAGCGGCGAGAACACTGAAGCTTTCTTT. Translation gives CSGENTEAFF.

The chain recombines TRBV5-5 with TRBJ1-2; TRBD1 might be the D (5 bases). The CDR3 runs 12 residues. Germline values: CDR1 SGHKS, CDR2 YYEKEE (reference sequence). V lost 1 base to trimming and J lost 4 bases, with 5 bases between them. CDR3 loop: CASSLTGYGYTF. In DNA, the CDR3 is TGTGCCAGCAGCTTGACAGGCTATGGCTACACCTTC.

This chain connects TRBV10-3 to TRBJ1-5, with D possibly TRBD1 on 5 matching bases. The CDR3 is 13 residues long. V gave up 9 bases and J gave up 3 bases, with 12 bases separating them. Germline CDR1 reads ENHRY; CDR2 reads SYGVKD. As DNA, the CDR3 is TGTGCCATAGATGACAGATTCAATCAGCCCCAGCATTTT. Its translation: CAIDDRFNQPQHF.

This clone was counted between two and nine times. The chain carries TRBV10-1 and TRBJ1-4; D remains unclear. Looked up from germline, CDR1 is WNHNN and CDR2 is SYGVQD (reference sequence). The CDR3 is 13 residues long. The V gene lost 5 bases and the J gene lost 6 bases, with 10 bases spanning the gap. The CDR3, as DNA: TGCGCCAGCAGTCCAAGATTAGATGAAAAACTGTTTTTT. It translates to CASSPRLDEKLFF.

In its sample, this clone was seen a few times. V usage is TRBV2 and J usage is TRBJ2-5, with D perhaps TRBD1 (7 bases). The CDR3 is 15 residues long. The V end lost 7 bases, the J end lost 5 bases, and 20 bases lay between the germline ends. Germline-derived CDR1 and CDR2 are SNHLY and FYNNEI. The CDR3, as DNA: TGTGCCAGCAAATTGGAGGGGGCTTTCTCGGAGACCCAGTACTTC. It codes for CASKLEGAFSETQYF. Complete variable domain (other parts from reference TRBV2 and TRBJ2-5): EPEVTQTPSHQVTQMGQEVILRCVPISNHLYFYWYRQILGQKVEFLVSFYNNEISEKSEIFDDQFSVERPDGSNFTLKIRSTKLEDSAMYFCASKLEGAFSETQYFGPGTRLLVL.

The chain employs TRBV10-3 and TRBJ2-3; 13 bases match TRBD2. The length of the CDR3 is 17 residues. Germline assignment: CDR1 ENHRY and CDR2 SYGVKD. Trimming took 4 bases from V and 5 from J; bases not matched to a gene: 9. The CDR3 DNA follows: TGTGCCATCAGTGCGATGACTAGCGGGGGGCCGGGAGATACGCAGTATTTT. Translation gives CAISAMTSGGPGDTQYF.

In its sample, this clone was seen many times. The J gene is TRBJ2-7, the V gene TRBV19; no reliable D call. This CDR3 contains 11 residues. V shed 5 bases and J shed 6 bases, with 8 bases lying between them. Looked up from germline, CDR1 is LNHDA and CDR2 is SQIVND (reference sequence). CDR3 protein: CASSAGIEQYF. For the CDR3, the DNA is TGTGCCAGTAGTGCAGGAATCGAGCAGTACTTC.

CDR3 nucleotide sequence: TGTGCCAGCAGCTTAGACGACCACTATGGCTACACCTTC. This gives the protein CASSLDDHYGYTF. The chain is built from TRBV7-9 and TRBJ1-2; no reliable D call. The CDR3 spans 13 residues. V lost 1 base to trimming and J lost 3 bases, with 6 bases between them. Germline V CDR1 and CDR2: SEHNR, FQNEAQ (reference sequence).

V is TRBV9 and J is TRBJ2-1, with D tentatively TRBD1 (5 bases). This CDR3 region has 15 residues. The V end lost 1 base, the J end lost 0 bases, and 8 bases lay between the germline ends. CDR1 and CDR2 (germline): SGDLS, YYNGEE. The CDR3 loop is CASSVQGDSYNEQFF. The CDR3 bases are TGTGCCAGCAGCGTACAGGGCGACTCCTACAATGAGCAGTTCTTC.

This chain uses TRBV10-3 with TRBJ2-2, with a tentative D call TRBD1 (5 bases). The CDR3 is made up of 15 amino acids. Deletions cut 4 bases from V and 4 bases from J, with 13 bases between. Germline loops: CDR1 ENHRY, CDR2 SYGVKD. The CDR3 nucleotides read TGTGCCATCAGTGGTGGTGGGGCCGGCACCGGGGAGCTGTTTTTT. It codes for CAISGGGAGTGELFF.

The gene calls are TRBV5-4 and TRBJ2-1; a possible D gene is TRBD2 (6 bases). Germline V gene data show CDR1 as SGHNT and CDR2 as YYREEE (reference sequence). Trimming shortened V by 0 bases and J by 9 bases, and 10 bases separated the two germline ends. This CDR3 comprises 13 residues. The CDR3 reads CASSLGLGGEQFF. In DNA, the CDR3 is TGTGCCAGCAGCTTGGGACTAGGAGGTGAGCAGTTCTTC.

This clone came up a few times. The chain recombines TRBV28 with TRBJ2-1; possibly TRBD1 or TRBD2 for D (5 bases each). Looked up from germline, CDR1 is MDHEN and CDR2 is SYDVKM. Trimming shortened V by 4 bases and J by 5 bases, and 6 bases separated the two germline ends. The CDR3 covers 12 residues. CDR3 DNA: TGTGCCAGCAGTTCGGGGCACAATGAGCAGTTCTTC. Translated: CASSSGHNEQFF.

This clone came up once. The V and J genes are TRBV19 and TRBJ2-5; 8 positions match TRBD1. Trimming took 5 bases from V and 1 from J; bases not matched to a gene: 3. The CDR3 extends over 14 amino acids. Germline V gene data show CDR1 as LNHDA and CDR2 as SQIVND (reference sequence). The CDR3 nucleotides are TGTGCCAGTAGTCCCGACAGGGGCCAAGAGACCCAGTACTTC. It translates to CASSPDRGQETQYF.

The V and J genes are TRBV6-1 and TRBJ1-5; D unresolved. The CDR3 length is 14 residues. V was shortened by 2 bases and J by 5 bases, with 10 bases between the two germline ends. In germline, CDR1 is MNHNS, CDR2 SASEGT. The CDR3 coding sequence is TGTGCCAGCAGTGAATTTGGCGGGCATCAGCCCCAGCATTTT. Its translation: CASSEFGGHQPQHF.

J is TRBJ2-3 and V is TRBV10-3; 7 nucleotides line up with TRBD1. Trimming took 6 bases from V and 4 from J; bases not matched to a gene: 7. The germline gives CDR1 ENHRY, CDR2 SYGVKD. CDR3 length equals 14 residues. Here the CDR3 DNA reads TGTGCCATCAGACCACAGGGGAGCGCAGATACGCAGTATTTT. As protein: CAIRPQGSADTQYF.

The CDR3 DNA is TGTGCCAGCAGCCAAGACGGACAGGGTCCCGGAAACACCATATATTTT. Encoded protein: CASSQDGQGPGNTIYF. The chain combines TRBV4-2 with TRBJ1-3, with TRBD1 matching over 8 bases. Germline lookup yields CDR1 LGHNA and CDR2 YNFKEQ. The V segment lost 0 bases and the J segment 4 bases; nucleotides outside the gene matches: 5. CDR3 length: 16 residues.

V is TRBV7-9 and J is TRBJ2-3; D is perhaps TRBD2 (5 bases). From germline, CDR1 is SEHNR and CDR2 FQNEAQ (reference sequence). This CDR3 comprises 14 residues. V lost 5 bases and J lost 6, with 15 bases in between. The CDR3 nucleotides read TGTGCCAGCAGCCTCCTAGCACTAAGGGATACGCAGTATTTT. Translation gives CASSLLALRDTQYF. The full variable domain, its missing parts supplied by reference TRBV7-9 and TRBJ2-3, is DTGVSQNPRHKITKRGQNVTFRCDPISEHNRLYWYRQTLGQGPEFLTYFQNEAQLEKSRLLSDRFSAERPKGSFSTLEIQRTEQGDSAMYLCASSLLALRDTQYFGPGTRLTVL.

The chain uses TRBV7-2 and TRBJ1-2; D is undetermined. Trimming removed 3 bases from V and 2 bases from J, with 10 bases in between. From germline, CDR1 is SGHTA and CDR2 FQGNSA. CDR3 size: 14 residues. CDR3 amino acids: CASSLAISNYGYTF. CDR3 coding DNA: TGTGCCAGCAGCTTGGCCATTTCAAACTATGGCTACACCTTC.

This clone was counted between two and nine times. The CDR3 DNA reads TGTGCCAGCAGCTCCCGGGACAGGGGGTGGCATGGCTACACCTTC. Its protein product is CASSSRDRGWHGYTF. The V and J genes are TRBV5-6 and TRBJ1-2; TRBD1 matches at 11 bases. The length of the CDR3 is 15 residues. Germline-derived CDR1 and CDR2 are SGHDT and YYEEEE. V shed 3 bases, J shed 6 bases, and the junction held 7 bases outside the gene matches.

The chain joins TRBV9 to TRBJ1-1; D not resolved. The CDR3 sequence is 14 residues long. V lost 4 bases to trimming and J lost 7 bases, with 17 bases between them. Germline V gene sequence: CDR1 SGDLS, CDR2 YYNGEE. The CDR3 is CASSRNTGLGEAFF. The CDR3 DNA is TGTGCCAGCAGCCGTAATACTGGGCTGGGTGAAGCTTTCTTT.

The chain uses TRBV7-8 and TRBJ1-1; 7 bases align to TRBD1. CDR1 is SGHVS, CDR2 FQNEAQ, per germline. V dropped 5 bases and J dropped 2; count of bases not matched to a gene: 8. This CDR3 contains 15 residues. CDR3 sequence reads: CASSPQRGLNTEAFF. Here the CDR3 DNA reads TGTGCCAGCAGCCCACAAAGGGGGCTCAACACTGAAGCTTTCTTT.